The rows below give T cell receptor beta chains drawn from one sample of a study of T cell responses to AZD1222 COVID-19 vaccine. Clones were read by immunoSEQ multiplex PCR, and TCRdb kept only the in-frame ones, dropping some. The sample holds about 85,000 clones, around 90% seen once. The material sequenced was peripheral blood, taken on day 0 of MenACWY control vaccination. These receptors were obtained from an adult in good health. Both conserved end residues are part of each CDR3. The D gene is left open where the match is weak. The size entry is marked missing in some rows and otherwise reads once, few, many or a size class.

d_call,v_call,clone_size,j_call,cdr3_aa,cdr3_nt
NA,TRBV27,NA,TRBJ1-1,CASSTRSGTTEAFF,TGTGCCAGCTCAACCCGCAGTGGGACCACTGAAGCTTTCTTT
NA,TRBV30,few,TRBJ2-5,CAWSVEDSLETQYF,TGTGCCTGGAGTGTTGAAGATAGCTTAGAGACCCAGTACTTC
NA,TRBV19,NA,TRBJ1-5,CASSIFNQPQHF,TGTGCCAGTAGTATTTTTAATCAGCCCCAGCATTTT
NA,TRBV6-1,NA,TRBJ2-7,CASSEGGRTLAEQYF,TGTGCCAGCAGTGAAGGGGGCAGGACCTTGGCCGAGCAGTACTTC
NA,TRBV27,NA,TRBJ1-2,CASSKEGYGYTF,TGTGCCAGCAGTAAAGAGGGGTATGGCTACACCTTC
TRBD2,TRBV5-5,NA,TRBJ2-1,CASSFRTSGTSSSYNEQFF,TGTGCCAGCAGCTTCCGGACTAGCGGAACCTCTAGCTCCTACAATGAGCAGTTCTTC
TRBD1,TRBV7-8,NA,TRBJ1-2,CASSQRTGGRDGYTF,TGTGCCAGCAGCCAAAGGACAGGGGGCAGGGATGGCTACACCTTC
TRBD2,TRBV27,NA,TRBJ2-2,CASSWGLPNTGELFF,TGTGCCAGCAGTTGGGGACTACCTAACACCGGGGAGCTGTTTTTT
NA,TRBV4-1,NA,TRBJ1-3,CASSQIGLGGPGNTIYF,TGCGCCAGCAGCCAAATAGGATTGGGGGGGCCTGGAAACACCATATATTTT
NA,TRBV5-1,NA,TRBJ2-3,CASSRPGVSTDTQYF,TGCGCCAGCTCGCGCCCCGGAGTAAGCACAGATACGCAGTATTTT
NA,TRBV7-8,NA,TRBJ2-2,CASSSLGQNTGELFF,TGTGCCAGCAGCTCCTTGGGGCAGAACACCGGGGAGCTGTTTTTT
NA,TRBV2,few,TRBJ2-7,CASTDRVLPYEQYF,TGTGCCAGCACCGACCGGGTCCTGCCCTACGAGCAGTACTTC
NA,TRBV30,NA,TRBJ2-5,CAWSGRGGETQYF,TGTGCCTGGAGTGGGAGGGGAGGAGAGACCCAGTACTTC
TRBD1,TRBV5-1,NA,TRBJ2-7,CASRRQGASEQYF,TGCGCCAGCAGGCGACAGGGGGCCAGCGAGCAGTACTTC
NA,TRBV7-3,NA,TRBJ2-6,CASSPAVAGGPGANVLTF,TGTGCCAGCAGCCCGGCCGTGGCAGGGGGGCCTGGGGCCAACGTCCTGACTTTC
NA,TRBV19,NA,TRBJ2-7,CASSIDATAGYEQYF,TGTGCCAGTAGTATAGACGCGACAGCCGGCTACGAGCAGTACTTC
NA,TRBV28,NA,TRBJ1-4,CASSLHGRSNEKLFF,TGTGCCAGCAGTCTACATGGACGGAGTAATGAAAAACTGTTTTTT
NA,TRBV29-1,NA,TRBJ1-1,CSVGVSGVGTEAFF,TGCAGCGTTGGCGTATCAGGGGTTGGAACTGAAGCTTTCTTT